A single sample is the source of the 5 T cell receptor beta chains below, sequenced in a study of T cells in women clearing cervical HPV infection. The table came from immunoSEQ multiplex PCR; TCRdb's copy has only in-frame clones and leaves some out. This listing includes 30,000 or so clones. Sequences were obtained from blood buffy coat. These receptors all stem from a woman aged 18-69 years with a cervical HPV16 infection that either progressed to CIN3+ or cleared (not recorded which).

On this clone itself: The read falls 3 residues short of the CDR3 end, and the missing part is taken from the germline J gene. The genes are TRBV20-1 and TRBJ2-5; D may be TRBD1 (6 bases). The CDR3 runs to 13 residues. The germline V gene has CDR1 DFQATT and CDR2 SNEGSKA (reference sequence). Between the trimmed V and J ends, which lost 8 bases and 2 bases, there was a span of 15 bases. Incomplete CDR3 DNA: TGCAGTCCACTCCGGGACACTCAAGAGACC. Residues: CSPLRDTQET. The entire CDR3 protein reads CSPLRDTQETQYF.

In regard to this clone: The read ends 3 residues before the CDR3 terminus; that terminus is restored from the germline J gene. This chain uses TRBV5-1 with TRBJ2-3, with TRBD1 matching over 7 bases. The CDR3 runs 14 residues. CDR1 and CDR2 (germline): SGHRS, YFSETQ. With 2 bases clipped from V and 5 bases from J, the junction kept 5 bases outside the gene matches. CDR3: CASSFERQGDTQYF. Incomplete CDR3 DNA: TGCGCCAGCAGCTTTGAAAGACAGGGAGATACG.

As to this clone: The CDR3 end is not reached by the read, which stops 3 residues before it; the germline J gene fills it in. This chain connects TRBV10-3 to TRBJ2-2, with TRBD1 identical over 11 bases. The V gene's germline CDR1 is ENHRY and CDR2 SYGVKD. V was pared by 4 bases and J by 2 bases, with 9 bases of the junction left unmatched. There are 18 residues in the CDR3. The DNA read from the CDR3 is TGTGCCATCAGTGTTAACCGGGACAGGGGGACAAACACCGGGGAG. Translating gives CAISVNRDRGTNTGE. The full CDR3 reads CAISVNRDRGTNTGELFF.

For this clone: The read stops 3 residues short of the end of the CDR3; the missing end is completed from the germline J gene. The chain links TRBV2 to TRBJ2-2; TRBD2 matches at 9 bases. Germline lookup yields CDR1 SNHLY and CDR2 FYNNEI. CDR3 length: 15 amino acids. Trimming cost V 5 bases and J 1 base; bases outside gene matches: 2. CDR3 amino acids: CASSKTSGNTGELFF. CDR3 DNA, as far as it was read: TGTGCCAGCAGTAAGACTAGCGGGAACACCGGGGAG.

Concerning this clone: Sequencing ends 3 residues short of the CDR3 end; the germline J gene provides the rest. The V and J genes are TRBV7-2 and TRBJ2-1, with D perhaps TRBD1 or TRBD2 (5 bases each). The CDR3 runs 15 residues. From germline, CDR1 is SGHTA and CDR2 FQGNSA. Trimming took 2 bases from V and 0 from J, leaving 8 bases between them. The CDR3 sequence: CASSLTRGSYNEQFF. The covered CDR3 bases are TGTGCCAGCAGCTTAACGAGGGGCTCCTACAATGAG.